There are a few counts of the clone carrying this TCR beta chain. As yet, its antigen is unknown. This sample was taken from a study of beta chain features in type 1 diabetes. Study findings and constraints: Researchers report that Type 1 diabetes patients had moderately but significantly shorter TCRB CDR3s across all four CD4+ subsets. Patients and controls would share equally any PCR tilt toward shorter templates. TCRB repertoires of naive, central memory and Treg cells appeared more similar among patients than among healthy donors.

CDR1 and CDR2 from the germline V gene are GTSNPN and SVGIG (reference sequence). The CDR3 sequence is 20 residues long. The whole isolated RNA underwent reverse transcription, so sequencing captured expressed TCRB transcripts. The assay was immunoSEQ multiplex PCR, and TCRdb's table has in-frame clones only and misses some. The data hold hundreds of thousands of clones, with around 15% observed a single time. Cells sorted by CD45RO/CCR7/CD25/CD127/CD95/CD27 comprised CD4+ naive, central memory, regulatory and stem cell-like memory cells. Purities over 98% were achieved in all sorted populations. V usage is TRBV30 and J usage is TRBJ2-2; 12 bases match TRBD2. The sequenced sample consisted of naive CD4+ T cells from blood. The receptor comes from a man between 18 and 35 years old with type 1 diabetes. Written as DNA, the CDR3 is TGTGTCCTTGACGTCGGGAGGACTAGCGGGACCAATCGCCCAGCCGGGGAGCTGTTTTTT. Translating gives CVLDVGRTSGTNRPAGELFF.